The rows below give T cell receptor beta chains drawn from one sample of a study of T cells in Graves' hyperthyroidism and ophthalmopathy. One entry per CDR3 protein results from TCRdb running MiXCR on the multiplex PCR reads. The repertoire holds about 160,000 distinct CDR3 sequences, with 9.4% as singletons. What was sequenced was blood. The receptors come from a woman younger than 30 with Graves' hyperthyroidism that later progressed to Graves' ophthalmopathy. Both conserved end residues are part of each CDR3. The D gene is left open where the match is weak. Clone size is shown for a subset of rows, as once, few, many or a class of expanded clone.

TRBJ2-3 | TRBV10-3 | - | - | TGTGCCATTAGCACCGGGACAAGTGAAGATACGCAGTATTTT | CAISTGTSEDTQYF
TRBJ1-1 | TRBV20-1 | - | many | TGCAGTGCTAGTATTCGGGGGTCTGAAGCTTTCTTT | CSASIRGSEAFF
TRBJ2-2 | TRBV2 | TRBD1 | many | TGTGCCAGCAGTGATGCACCGGGACAGGGGGCTGCCGGGGAGCTGTTTTTT | CASSDAPGQGAAGELFF
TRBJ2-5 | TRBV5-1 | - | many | TGCGCCAGCAGCGTTAACCCAGGAGACCTCCAAGAGACCCAGTACTTC | CASSVNPGDLQETQYF
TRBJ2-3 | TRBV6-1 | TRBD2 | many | TGTGCCAGCAGTGAACTACTAGCGGGGGGGCTAGATACGCAGTATTTT | CASSELLAGGLDTQYF
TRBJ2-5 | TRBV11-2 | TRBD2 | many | TGTGCCAGCAGCGCGACTAGCGGGGGGGCTTTAGAGACCCAGTACTTC | CASSATSGGALETQYF
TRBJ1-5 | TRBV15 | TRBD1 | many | TGTGCCACCAGCGGGTACCGGGACAGGGGAGGGCAGCCCCAGCATTTT | CATSGYRDRGGQPQHF
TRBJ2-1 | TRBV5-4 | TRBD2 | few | TGTGCCAGCGGACTAGCGGGGGGGAATTGGGATGAGCAGTTCTTC | CASGLAGGNWDEQFF
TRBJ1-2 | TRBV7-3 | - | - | TGTGCCAGCAGCTTAGGCAGTAACCATGGCTACACCTTC | CASSLGSNHGYTF
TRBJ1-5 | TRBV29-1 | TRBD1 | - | TGCAGCGTTATAACAGGGGAGGAAGCCCAGCATTTT | CSVITGEEAQHF
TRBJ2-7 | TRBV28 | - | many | TGTGCCAGCAGTTTGTGGGGGCGCGTCTCCTACGAGCAGTACTTC | CASSLWGRVSYEQYF
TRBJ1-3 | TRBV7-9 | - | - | TGTGCCAGCAAAGGGAGCTCTGGAAACACCATATATTTT | CASKGSSGNTIYF
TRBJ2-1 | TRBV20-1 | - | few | TGCAGTGCTAGAGGTCAAGGTGGGACCTACAATGAGCAGTTCTTC | CSARGQGGTYNEQFF
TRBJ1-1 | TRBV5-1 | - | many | TGCGCCAGCAGGGACCCAGATAACACTGAAGCTTTCTTT | CASRDPDNTEAFF
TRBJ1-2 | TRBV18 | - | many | TGTGCCAGCTCACCGACTAACTATGGCTACACCTTC | CASSPTNYGYTF
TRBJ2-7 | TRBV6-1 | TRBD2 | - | TGTGCCAGCAGTTCCCCGACTAGCGGGAGAATCCACGAGCAGTACTTC | CASSSPTSGRIHEQYF
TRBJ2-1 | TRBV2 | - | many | TGTGCCAGCAGGGTTGACACCCACAATGAGCAGTTCTTC | CASRVDTHNEQFF
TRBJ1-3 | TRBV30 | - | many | TGTGCCTGGAGTCCCCCCAACTCTGGAAACACCATATATTTT | CAWSPPNSGNTIYF
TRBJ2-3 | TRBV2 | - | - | TGTGCCAGCTCAGCGGGACAGATCTCAGATACGCAGTATTTT | CASSAGQISDTQYF
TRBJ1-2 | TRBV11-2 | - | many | TGTGCCAGCAGCTTAATCCAGAGCAATGGCTACACCTTC | CASSLIQSNGYTF
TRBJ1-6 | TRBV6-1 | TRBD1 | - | TGTGCCAGTCGGGACTTACAGGGGAATTCACCCCTCCACTTT | CASRDLQGNSPLHF
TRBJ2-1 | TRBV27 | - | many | TGTGCCAGCAGCTTATCTTTGGGGTCGAGAAATGAGCAGTTCTTC | CASSLSLGSRNEQFF